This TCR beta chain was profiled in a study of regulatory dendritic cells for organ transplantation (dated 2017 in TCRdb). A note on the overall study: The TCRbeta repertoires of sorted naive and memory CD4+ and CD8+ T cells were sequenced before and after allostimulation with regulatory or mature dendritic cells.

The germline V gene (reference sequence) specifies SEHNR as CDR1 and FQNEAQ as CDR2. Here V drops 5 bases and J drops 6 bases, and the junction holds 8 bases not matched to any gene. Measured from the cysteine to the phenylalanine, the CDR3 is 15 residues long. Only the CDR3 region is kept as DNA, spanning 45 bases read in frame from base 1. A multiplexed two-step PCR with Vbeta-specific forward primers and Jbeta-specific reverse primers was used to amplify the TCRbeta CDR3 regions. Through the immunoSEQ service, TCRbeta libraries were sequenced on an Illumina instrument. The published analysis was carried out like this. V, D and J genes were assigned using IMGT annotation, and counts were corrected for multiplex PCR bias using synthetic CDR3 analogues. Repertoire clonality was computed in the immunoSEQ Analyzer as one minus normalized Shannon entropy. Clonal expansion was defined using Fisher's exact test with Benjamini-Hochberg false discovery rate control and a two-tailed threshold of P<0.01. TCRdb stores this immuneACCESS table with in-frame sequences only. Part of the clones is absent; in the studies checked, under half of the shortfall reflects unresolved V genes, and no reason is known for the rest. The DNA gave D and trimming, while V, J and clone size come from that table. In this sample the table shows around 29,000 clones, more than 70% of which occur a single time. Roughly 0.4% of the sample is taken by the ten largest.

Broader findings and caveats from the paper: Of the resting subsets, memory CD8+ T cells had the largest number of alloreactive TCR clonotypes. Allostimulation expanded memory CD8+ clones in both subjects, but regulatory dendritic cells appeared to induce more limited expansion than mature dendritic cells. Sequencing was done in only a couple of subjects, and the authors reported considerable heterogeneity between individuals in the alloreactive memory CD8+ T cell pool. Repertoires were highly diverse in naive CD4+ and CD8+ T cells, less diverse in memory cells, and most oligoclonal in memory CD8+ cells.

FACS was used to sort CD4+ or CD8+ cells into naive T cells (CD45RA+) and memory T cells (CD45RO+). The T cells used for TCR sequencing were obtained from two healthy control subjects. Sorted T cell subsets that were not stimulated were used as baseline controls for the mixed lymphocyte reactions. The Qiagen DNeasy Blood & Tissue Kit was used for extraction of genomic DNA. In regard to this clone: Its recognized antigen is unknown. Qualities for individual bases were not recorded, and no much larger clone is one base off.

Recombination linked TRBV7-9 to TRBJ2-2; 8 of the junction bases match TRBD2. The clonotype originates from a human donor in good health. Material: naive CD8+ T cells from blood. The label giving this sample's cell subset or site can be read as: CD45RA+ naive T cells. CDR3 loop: CASSPAGGAPGELFF. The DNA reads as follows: TGTGCCAGCAGCCCCGCCGGGGGGGCTCCCGGGGAGCTGTTTTTT.